This T cell receptor beta chain derives from a study of OX40 agonist ivuxolimab in advanced cancers. Findings of the study overall: The study observed clonal expansion of CD4+ and CD8+ blood T cells by week 6 at 0.1 to 3.0 mg/kg. More expanded clones were found, on average, in CD8+ than in CD4+ T cells. Antigen specificity was not determined for the expanded peripheral T cells.

Comment on this clone: The antigen is unknown.

This CDR3 is 14 amino acids long. The germline V gene has CDR1 SGHRS and CDR2 YFSETQ. The V end was cut by 4 bases, the J end by 4 bases, with 14 bases between. Sequencing was performed with immunoSEQ multiplex PCR; in TCRdb, only in-frame clones are kept and a portion is missing. The table shows 53,000 or so clones, with around four fifths occurring only once. The specimen was CD4+ or CD8+ T cells sorted from blood, collected in a trial of the OX40 agonist ivuxolimab. The rearrangement uses TRBV5-1 and TRBJ2-5, with a possible D match to TRBD2 (5 bases). This clonotype was obtained from an adult with an advanced solid tumor such as melanoma, head and neck, liver or kidney cancer. The CDR3 DNA reads as TGCGCCAGCAGCGCAGGACTGGTAGCAGAGACCCAGTACTTC. Translation gives CASSAGLVAETQYF.